This T cell receptor (beta chain) was retrieved from a study of T cells in Graves' hyperthyroidism and ophthalmopathy. Findings and limits, study-wide: Researchers report that a 13 V-J model separated ophthalmopathy from stable hyperthyroidism.

The V segment lost 5 bases and the J segment 14 bases; nucleotides outside the gene matches: 8. The length of the CDR3 is 14 residues. CDR1 and CDR2 from the germline V gene are SGHNT and YENEEA. Template material for amplifying TCR beta CDR3 regions consisted of RNA transcripts. The HTBI primer set was used in a first-round RT-PCR of the TCR CDR3. Each CDR3 protein gets one entry after TCRdb re-called the multiplex PCR reads with MiXCR. The table records about 420,000 distinct CDR3 sequences, 15% to 18% of them present only once. Diagnosis relied on clinical symptoms, serum thyroxine and TRAb, thyroid ultrasound and orbital computed tomography. The sample holds many counts of this clonotype. The antigen remains undetermined.

The sequence derives from a woman between 18 and 29 years old with Graves' hyperthyroidism. The chain has TRBV11-3 and TRBJ2-1; TRBD2 agrees at 14 bases. Sequencing used blood. Written as DNA, the CDR3 is TGTGCCAGCAGCCGACTGACTAGCGGGGGGGGGAAGTTCTTC. Its protein product is CASSRLTSGGGKFF.